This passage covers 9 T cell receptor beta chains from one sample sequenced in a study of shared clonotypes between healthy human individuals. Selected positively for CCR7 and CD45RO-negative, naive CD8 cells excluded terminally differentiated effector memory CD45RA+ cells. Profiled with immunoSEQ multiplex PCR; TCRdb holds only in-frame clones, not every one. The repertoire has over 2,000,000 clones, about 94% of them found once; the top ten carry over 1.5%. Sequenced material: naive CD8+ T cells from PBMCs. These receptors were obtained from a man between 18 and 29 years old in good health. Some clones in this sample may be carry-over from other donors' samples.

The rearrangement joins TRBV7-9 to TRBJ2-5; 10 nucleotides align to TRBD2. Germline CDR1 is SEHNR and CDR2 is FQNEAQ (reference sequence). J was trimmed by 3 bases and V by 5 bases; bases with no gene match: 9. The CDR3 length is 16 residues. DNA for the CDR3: TGTGCCAGCAGCCCCCTAGCGGGAGTTCGGGAAGAGACCCAGTACTTC. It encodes CASSPLAGVREETQYF.

CDR3 bases: TGTGCCAGCAGCTCCCAGCCGGATGAGCAGTTCTTC. Translation: CASSSQPDEQFF. V and J are TRBV7-6 and TRBJ2-1; D unresolved. Germline V gene sequence: CDR1 SGHVS, CDR2 FNYEAQ. V dropped 4 bases and J dropped 8 bases, with 9 bases sitting between them. The CDR3 loop spans 12 amino acids.

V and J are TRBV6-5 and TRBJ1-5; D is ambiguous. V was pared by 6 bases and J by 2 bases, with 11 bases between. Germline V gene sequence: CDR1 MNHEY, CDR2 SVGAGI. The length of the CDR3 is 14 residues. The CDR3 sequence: CASSEHGGNQPQHF. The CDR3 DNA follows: TGTGCCAGCAGCGAACACGGGGGCAATCAGCCCCAGCATTTT.

The CDR3: CSVEGGQWDYFTLSTDTQYF. In DNA, the CDR3 is TGCAGCGTTGAAGGGGGCCAGTGGGATTACTTTACCCTTAGCACAGATACGCAGTATTTT. The rearrangement joins TRBV29-1 to TRBJ2-3; the D gene is possibly TRBD1 (5 bases). Deletions cut 1 base from V and 0 bases from J, with 26 bases between. The CDR3 is 20 amino acids. Germline assignment: CDR1 SQVTM and CDR2 ANQGSEA.

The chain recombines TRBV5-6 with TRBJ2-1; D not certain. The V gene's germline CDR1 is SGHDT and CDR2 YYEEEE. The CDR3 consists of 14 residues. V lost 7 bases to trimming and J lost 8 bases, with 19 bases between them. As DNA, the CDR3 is TGTGCCAGCTCCGACCCAATTCTAGGTGATGAGCAGTTCTTC. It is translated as CASSDPILGDEQFF.

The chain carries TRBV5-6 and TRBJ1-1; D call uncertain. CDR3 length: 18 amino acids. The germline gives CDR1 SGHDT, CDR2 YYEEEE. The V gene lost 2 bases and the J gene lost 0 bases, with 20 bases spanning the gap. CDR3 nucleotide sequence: TGTGCCAGCAGCTTAGGAGGGCCGACGGAGGGCATGAACACTGAAGCTTTCTTT. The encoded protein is CASSLGGPTEGMNTEAFF.

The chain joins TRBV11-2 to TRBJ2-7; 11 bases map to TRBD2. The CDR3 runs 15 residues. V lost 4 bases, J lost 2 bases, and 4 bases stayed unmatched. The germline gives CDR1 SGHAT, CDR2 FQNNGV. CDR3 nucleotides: TGTGCCAGCAGCTCCGGGACTAGCGGCGCCTACGAGCAGTACTTC. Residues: CASSSGTSGAYEQYF.

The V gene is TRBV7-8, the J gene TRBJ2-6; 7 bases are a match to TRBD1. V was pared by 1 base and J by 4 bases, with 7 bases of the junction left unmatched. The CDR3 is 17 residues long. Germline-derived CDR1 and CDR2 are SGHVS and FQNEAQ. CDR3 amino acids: CASSLGLGQSGANVLTF. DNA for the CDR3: TGTGCCAGCAGCTTAGGCCTGGGACAGTCCGGGGCCAACGTCCTGACTTTC.

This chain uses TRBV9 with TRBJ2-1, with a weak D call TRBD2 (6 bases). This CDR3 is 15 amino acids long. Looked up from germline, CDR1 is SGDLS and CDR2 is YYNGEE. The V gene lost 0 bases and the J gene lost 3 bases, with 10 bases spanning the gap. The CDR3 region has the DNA TGTGCCAGCAGCGTAGACGGGAGATTCTACAATGAGCAGTTCTTC. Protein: CASSVDGRFYNEQFF.